This T cell receptor (beta chain) was documented in a study of shared clonotypes between healthy human individuals (dated by TCRdb to 2019 to 2021). In the study overall: The cohort included three men and a couple of women between 18 and 49 years of age. The study deeply sequenced blood TCR repertoires of about 5 healthy adults to estimate repertoire size and the extent of clonotype sharing between individuals. Each donor's leukapheresis produced roughly between roughly 0.85 and 9 billion PBMCs. Libraries were prepared and TCR repertoires were sequenced by different laboratories using diverse techniques, in order to increase sequencing depth and limit assay-specific biases. For each donor, CD4 naive and CD4 memory were each given three plates, CD8 naive was given two plates, and CD8 memory was given one plate. On the study overall, not on this receptor specifically: Sampling was limited to blood, and TCR repertoires in tissue likely differ from TCR repertoires in blood. Higher generation probabilities were observed for clonotypes shared by all four sorted-subset donors than for non-shared clonotypes. Incomplete sequencing was indicated by rarefaction of sorted-subset datasets, despite the large sequencing depth. Pairwise subsampling led to the expectation that sequencing depth would affect the degree of clonotype sharing among donors. The small number of donors limited the genetic and exposure-history diversity represented. Across four donors, about 5.2% of naive CD4, approximately 3.6% of naive CD8, 2.3% of memory CD4, and roughly 0.41% of memory CD8 clonotypes were shared. Naive subsets generally had larger estimated clonotype richness than memory subsets did.

Using the deep immunoSEQ assay, TCR CDR3 regions were amplified from genomic DNA by multiplex PCR. Extracted genomic DNA from each cell subset was distributed evenly across all wells of several immunoSEQ 96-well plates, and each plate was treated as a replicate. For sorted subsets, approximately 190 ng of genomic DNA, equivalent to around 29,000 T cell genomes, went into each replicate PCR. Purified libraries were measured with a Qubit 3.0 fluorometer, size-checked on a Bioanalyzer 2100, and measured again with the KAPA Library Quantification kit. Every immunoSEQ 96-well plate was sequenced on a separate single-read 150-cycle Illumina NextSeq 550 flow cell. In the authors' own workflow: Because only junctional sequences without quality scores were contained in the immunoSEQ output, filtering matching that applied to full-length reads could not be performed. Sequences were annotated with PyIR, a Python wrapper for IgBLAST v1.9, using IMGT germline references to assign V/J genes and CDR3. Reads were removed for weak V/J assignments (E-value above 1e-6), missing CDR3, stop codons, out-of-frame junctions, or ambiguous translated residues. V3J clonotypes were defined by identical inferred V gene, J gene, and CDR3 amino acid sequence. Percentage overlap between repertoires was computed as shared unique clonotypes divided by the size of the smaller repertoire. Repertoire richness was assessed with RTK rarefaction, the Chao1 estimator, and Recon v2.1 estimates of unobserved clonotypes. Generation probabilities were computed with OLGA for all TCRbeta clonotypes obtained by the gDNA method from four donors. TCRdb carries this immuneACCESS record with in-frame sequences only. Its versions omit some clonotypes, under half of them owing to an unresolved V gene in the studies checked, with the rest unexplained. The V and J calls and clone size are taken from that table; D and trimming were inferred from the DNA. This sample comprises around 1,900,000 clones, around 93% of them detected only once. The top ten constitute around 1.8% of the sample.

About this clone itself: The antigen it recognizes is unknown. No clone much larger than this one lies a single base away; base qualities are absent.

The CDR3 starts with the cysteine, ends with the phenylalanine, and has 19 residues. Solely the CDR3 DNA is kept, with 57 bases framed from the first base. V trim: 4 bases; J trim: 2 bases; unmatched bases: 14. Per the germline V gene, MDHEN is the CDR1 and SYDVKM is the CDR2. For the CD8 naive samples, CD45RO-negative cells were positively selected for CCR7, yielding a CD45RA+CCR7+ population from which TemRA cells were excluded. Donors were healthy HIV-negative adults with no recently reported acute infections or vaccinations. All donors were Caucasian adults living in Nashville, Tennessee, USA. Blood was obtained by leukapheresis, after which PBMCs were separated by Ficoll-Histopaque density gradient centrifugation and cryopreserved in liquid nitrogen vapor phase. Analytical flow cytometry was used to check the purity and quantity of each magnetically sorted T cell population. Each sorted fraction had its genomic DNA isolated and then quantified by UV absorbance on a Nanodrop 2000c.

This chain joins TRBV28 to TRBJ2-3; 11 bases in between match TRBD2. The source is a man in his late teens or twenties in good health. Some clones in this sample may be carry-over from other donors' samples. Specimen: naive CD8+ T cells from PBMCs. The meaning of the sample's cell subset or site label: CD45RA+CCR7+. In nucleotides, the sequence is TGTGCCAGCAGTTGGGGGGCGCTAGCGGGAGGAACCAACACAGATACGCAGTATTTT. It codes for CASSWGALAGGTNTDTQYF.